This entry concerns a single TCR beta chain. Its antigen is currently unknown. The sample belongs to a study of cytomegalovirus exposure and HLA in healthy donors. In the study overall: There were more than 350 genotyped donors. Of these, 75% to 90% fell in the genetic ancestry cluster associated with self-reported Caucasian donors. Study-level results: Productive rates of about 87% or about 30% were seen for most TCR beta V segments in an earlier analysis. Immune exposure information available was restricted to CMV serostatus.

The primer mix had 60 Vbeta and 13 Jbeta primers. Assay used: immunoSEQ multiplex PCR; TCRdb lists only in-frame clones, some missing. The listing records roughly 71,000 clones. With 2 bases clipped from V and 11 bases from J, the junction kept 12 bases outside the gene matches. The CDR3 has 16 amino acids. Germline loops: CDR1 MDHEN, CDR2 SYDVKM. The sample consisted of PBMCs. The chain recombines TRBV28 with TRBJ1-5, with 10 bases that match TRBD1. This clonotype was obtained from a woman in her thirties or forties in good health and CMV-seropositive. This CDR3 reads CASSLSATGGYPAQHF. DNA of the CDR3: TGTGCCAGCAGTTTAAGTGCGACAGGGGGCTATCCGGCCCAGCATTTT. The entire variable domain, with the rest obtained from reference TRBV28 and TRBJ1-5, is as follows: DVKVTQSSRYLVKRTGEKVFLECVQDMDHENMFWYRQDPGLGLRLIYFSYDVKMKEKGDIPEGYSVSREKKERFSLILESASTNQTSMYLCASSLSATGGYPAQHFGDGTRLSIL.